The source of this T cell receptor (beta chain) is a study of blood T cells in healthy people across ages. Whole-study results and caveats: Long-lived and aged donors differed, with more naive CD4+ cells and higher diversity in the long-lived. One million T cells yielded diversity estimates that were considered underestimates.

The second PCR ran roughly 6 to 11 cycles with a sample-barcoded 5' primer and J-beta primers. Each cDNA molecule, via a template-switch adaptor with 12 random nucleotides, was tagged. TCRdb reanalysed the 5' RACE reads using MiXCR and keeps one entry per CDR3 protein. The data show around 790,000 distinct CDR3 sequences, around 43% seen once. In each sample, at least 6 million PBMCs were isolated. Trimming removed 1 base from V and 2 bases from J, with 11 bases in between. From germline, CDR1 is MDHEN and CDR2 SYDVKM. This CDR3 has 15 residues. In regard to this clonotype: Its target is unknown.

V is TRBV28 and J is TRBJ1-1; D is possibly TRBD1 (5 bases). The receptor's source is a man between 60 and 75 years old in good health. Sequencing used blood. The chain's CDR3 is CASSLSLGGNTEAFF. CDR3 DNA sequence: TGTGCCAGCAGTTTATCCCTTGGGGGAAACACTGAAGCTTTCTTT.